The 27 T cell receptor beta chains below were found in one sample sequenced in a study of T cells in Graves' hyperthyroidism and ophthalmopathy. The TCR beta CDR3 regions underwent amplification using RNA transcripts as the source. First-round RT-PCR with HTBI primers amplified the TCR CDR3 region. MiXCR, run by TCRdb on the multiplex PCR reads, gives a single entry per CDR3 protein. The table lists about 520,000 distinct CDR3 sequences, around a quarter of them singletons. The sequenced sample consisted of blood. Every receptor here comes from a young woman with Graves' ophthalmopathy.

The rearrangement links TRBV6-2 or TRBV6-3 to TRBJ1-1; D gene unclear. CDR1 MNHEY and CDR2 SVGEGT come from the germline V gene. The V end lost 0 bases, the J end lost 5 bases, and 13 bases lay between the germline ends. CDR3 length: 15 residues. This CDR3 is CASSYSIGVRTEAFF. The DNA of the CDR3 is TGTGCCAGCAGTTACTCGATTGGGGTTCGGACTGAAGCTTTCTTT.

There are many counts of this clonotype. V and J are TRBV7-3 and TRBJ2-2; D perhaps matches TRBD1 (6 bases). The CDR3 is 15 residues long. Per the germline V gene, CDR1 is SGHTA and CDR2 is FQGTGA. V gave up 4 bases and J gave up 7 bases, with 16 bases separating them. The CDR3 DNA reads TGTGCCAGCAGCTCCGGGTGGGGACATGACGGGGAGCTGTTTTTT. Translated: CASSSGWGHDGELFF.

This clonotype was counted only a few times. The J gene is TRBJ1-3, the V gene TRBV4-1; D gene ambiguous. This CDR3 contains 14 residues. The V gene's germline CDR1 is MGHRA and CDR2 YSYEKL. The V end lost 1 base, the J end lost 1 base, and 5 bases lay between the germline ends. The CDR3 DNA reads as TGCGCCAGCAGCCAAGTACCGTCTGGAAACACCATATATTTT. Translating gives CASSQVPSGNTIYF.

This clonotype turned up a few times. The rearrangement joins TRBV12-3 or TRBV12-4 to TRBJ1-5; the match to TRBD1 covers 8 bases. The CDR3 length is 15 residues. V shed 8 bases and J 2 bases; nucleotides not matched to a gene: 8. Written as DNA, the CDR3 is TGTGCCAGCGCTAGAAGGGGACAGGGCAATCAGCCCCAGCATTTT. Its protein is CASARRGQGNQPQHF.

This chain connects TRBV7-8 to TRBJ2-7; 7 positions agree with TRBD1. V dropped 5 bases and J dropped 3; count of bases not matched to a gene: 13. CDR3 size: 16 residues. Germline values: CDR1 SGHVS, CDR2 FQNEAQ. The CDR3 nucleotides are TGTGCCAGCAGCGCTTGGGGTTCGACAGGGATCTACGAGCAGTACTTC. This gives the protein CASSAWGSTGIYEQYF.

V usage is TRBV19 and J usage is TRBJ2-6; 9 nucleotides agree with TRBD2. Germline-derived CDR1 and CDR2 are LNHDA and SQIVND (reference sequence). The CDR3 is made up of 16 amino acids. Unmatched junction bases numbered 7, after V lost 6 bases and J lost 4 bases. The CDR3 bases are TGTGCCAGTAGCAAGCGGGGGGATGCAGGGGCCAACGTCCTGACTTTC. Its protein product is CASSKRGDAGANVLTF. Together with reference TRBV19 and TRBJ2-6, the CDR3 gives the full variable domain: DGGITQSPKYLFRKEGQNVTLSCEQNLNHDAMYWYRQDPGQGLRLIYYSQIVNDFQKGDIAEGYSVSREKKESFPLTVTSAQKNPTAFYLCASSKRGDAGANVLTFGAGSRLTVL.

This clonotype was seen ten or more times. The V gene is TRBV10-3, the J gene TRBJ1-5; TRBD1 aligns across 9 bases. V dropped 6 bases and J dropped 7; count of bases not matched to a gene: 4. This CDR3 has 13 amino acids. Germline CDR1 is ENHRY and CDR2 is SYGVKD. For the CDR3, the DNA is TGTGCCATCAGCCGCGACAGGGGGCAGCCCCAGCATTTT. Translation gives CAISRDRGQPQHF.

This clonotype was observed a handful of times. The genes are TRBV24-1 and TRBJ1-1, with D unclear. CDR1 and CDR2 (germline): KGHDR, SFDVKD. The CDR3 extends over 13 amino acids. Trimming took off 7 bases at V and 2 bases at J, with 10 bases between the two ends. DNA of the CDR3: TGTGCCACCAGGGGTCTGGGAAACACTGAAGCTTTCTTT. Encoded protein: CATRGLGNTEAFF.

In this sample, this clonotype turned up many times. V gene TRBV5-1 combines with J gene TRBJ1-5, with D possibly matching TRBD1 (5 bases). Germline V CDR1 and CDR2: SGHRS, YFSETQ. This CDR3 contains 13 residues. V lost 7 bases and J 5 bases, leaving 13 bases between the germline ends. The CDR3 DNA follows: TGCGCCAGCCGGGCAGGGAGGGATCAGCCCCAGCATTTT. Residues: CASRAGRDQPQHF. The whole variable domain, filled in from reference TRBV5-1 and TRBJ1-5, reads KAGVTQTPRYLIKTRGQQVTLSCSPISGHRSVSWYQQTPGQGLQFLFEYFSETQRNKGNFPGRFSGRQFSNSRSEMNVSTLELGDSALYLCASRAGRDQPQHFGDGTRLSIL.

This clonotype was recorded many times. This chain connects TRBV12-3 or TRBV12-4 to TRBJ1-2, with 7 positions matching TRBD1. Trimming took 8 bases from V and 6 from J; bases not matched to a gene: 9. The CDR3 runs 13 residues. CDR3 loop: CASRAGQVDGYTF. The CDR3, as DNA: TGTGCCAGCCGTGCCGGACAGGTTGATGGCTACACCTTC.

There are many counts of this clonotype. The gene calls are TRBV5-5 and TRBJ1-2; no clear D gene. The CDR3 spans 12 residues. Germline V CDR1 and CDR2: SGHKS, YYEKEE (reference sequence). Trimming shortened V by 0 bases and J by 11 bases, and 11 bases separated the two germline ends. CDR3 sequence: CASSLGTGWYTF. DNA for the CDR3: TGTGCCAGCAGCTTGGGGACCGGTTGGTACACCTTC. Supplemented by reference TRBV5-5 and TRBJ1-2, the full variable domain reads DAGVTQSPTHLIKTRGQQVTLRCSPISGHKSVSWYQQVLGQGPQFIFQYYEKEERGRGNFPDRFSARQFPNYSSELNVNALLLGDSALYLCASSLGTGWYTFGSGTRLTVV.

This chain joins TRBV20-1 and TRBJ2-7; D might be TRBD1 (7 bases). This CDR3 comprises 16 residues. Germline-derived CDR1 and CDR2 are DFQATT and SNEGSKA (reference sequence). The ends were cut back, 0 bases at V and 0 bases at J, with 15 bases in the middle. In nucleotides, the CDR3 is TGCAGTGCTAGAGATGAGGGGGGACAGAGCTCCTACGAGCAGTACTTC. This gives the protein CSARDEGGQSSYEQYF.

The V and J genes are TRBV29-1 and TRBJ2-5; D is ambiguous. The V gene's germline CDR1 is SQVTM and CDR2 ANQGSEA. Trimming removed 6 bases from V and 7 bases from J, with 18 bases in between. This CDR3 is 13 amino acids long. In nucleotides, the CDR3 is TGCAGCGTGGTGGGCCTACCGGCGTTGACCCAGTACTTC. Translation gives CSVVGLPALTQYF.

This clonotype was seen ten or more times. This chain links TRBV7-2 with TRBJ1-5, with D unresolved. The germline V gene encodes CDR1 SGHTA and CDR2 FQGNSA. The CDR3 spans 16 residues. Trimming cost V 1 base and J 2 bases, with 12 bases left between them. The CDR3, as DNA: TGTGCCAGCAGCTTAGTTGGTGTGATGGGCAATCAGCCCCAGCATTTT. Protein sequence: CASSLVGVMGNQPQHF.

The chain employs TRBV15 and TRBJ1-1; a weak D match, TRBD1 (5 bases). The CDR3 is 15 amino acids. The ends were cut back, 2 bases at V and 10 bases at J, with 20 bases in the middle. CDR1 and CDR2 from the germline V gene are LNHNV and YYDKDF (reference sequence). CDR3 amino acids: CATSRLGRRAGGAFF. Written as DNA, the CDR3 is TGTGCCACCAGCAGACTGGGACGGAGAGCTGGAGGAGCTTTCTTT. The full variable domain, its missing parts supplied by reference TRBV15 and TRBJ1-1, is DAMVIQNPRYQVTQFGKPVTLSCSQTLNHNVMYWYQQKSSQAPKLLFHYYDKDFNNEADTPDNFQSRRPNTSFCFLDIRSPGLGDTAMYLCATSRLGRRAGGAFFGQGTRLTVV.

The rearrangement links TRBV4-2 to TRBJ1-2; D is ambiguous. With 0 bases removed from V and 8 bases from J, the gap between germline ends came to 13 bases. This CDR3 contains 14 residues. Per the germline V gene, CDR1 is LGHNA and CDR2 is YNFKEQ. The CDR3 bases are TGTGCCAGCAGCCAAGACGGGTCCGCAGAAGGCTACACCTTC. It encodes CASSQDGSAEGYTF.

This clonotype was seen ten or more times. The chain has TRBV14 and TRBJ1-1; no clear D gene. This CDR3 spans 13 amino acids. The germline V gene encodes CDR1 SGHDN and CDR2 FVKESK. V was cut by 4 bases and J by 6 bases, with 12 bases left in between. CDR3 in amino acids: CASSRAQFSEAFF. The CDR3, as DNA: TGTGCCAGCAGCCGAGCCCAATTTTCTGAAGCTTTCTTT.

The chain has TRBV30 and TRBJ2-5; 7 bases are a match to TRBD2. This CDR3 has 12 amino acids. The V segment lost 5 bases and the J segment 7 bases; nucleotides outside the gene matches: 7. Germline CDR1 GTSNPN, CDR2 SVGIG (reference sequence). DNA for the CDR3: TGTGCCTGGGATCTAGGGGAGGGGACCCAGTACTTC. The encoded protein is CAWDLGEGTQYF.

This clonotype occurred once. At one end, the junction sequence differs from germline, possibly due to a read error. V and J are TRBV6-5 and TRBJ2-7; TRBD1 agrees at 10 bases. CDR3 size: 13 residues. Germline V CDR1 and CDR2: MNHEY, SVGAGI. CDR3 DNA: TGTGCCAGCATTACGACAGGGGGCTACGAGCAGTGCTTC. It encodes CASITTGGYEQCF.

CDR3 protein: CASSVGAGDISYEQYF. CDR3 DNA: TGTGCCAGCAGCGTAGGGGCCGGGGACATCTCCTACGAGCAGTACTTC. The chain links TRBV9 to TRBJ2-7, with a weak D call TRBD1 (6 bases). Germline V gene lookup returns CDR1 SGDLS and CDR2 YYNGEE. Trimming left V 0 bases short and J 0 bases short, with 13 bases between. The CDR3 is 16 amino acids.

This clonotype was detected many times. The CDR3: CSASPGQGRGAFF. CDR3 nucleotides: TGCAGTGCTAGCCCCGGACAGGGGCGGGGAGCTTTCTTT. V is TRBV20-1 and J is TRBJ1-1; TRBD1 agrees at 9 bases. V shed 3 bases, J shed 10 bases, and the junction held 9 bases outside the gene matches. Germline V gene lookup returns CDR1 DFQATT and CDR2 SNEGSKA (reference sequence). CDR3 length equals 13 residues.

The chain uses TRBV20-1 and TRBJ2-5, with 7 bases aligning to TRBD1. This CDR3 is built from 19 residues. Germline-derived CDR1 and CDR2 are DFQATT and SNEGSKA (reference sequence). The CDR3 reads CSIRLTPGQAPKGQETQYF. CDR3 sequence (DNA): TGCAGCATAAGACTAACCCCAGGACAGGCCCCCAAAGGACAAGAGACCCAGTACTTC.

This clonotype was detected many times. The V call is TRBV6-5, the J call TRBJ1-1; a weak D match, TRBD1 (5 bases). Germline V lookup: CDR1 MNHEY, CDR2 SVGAGI. The CDR3 totals 15 residues. V was clipped by 2 bases and J by 4 bases, with 14 bases between them. The CDR3 bases are TGTGCCAGCAGTTACAAAAGGGACTCCGGCACTGAAGCTTTCTTT. This translates into CASSYKRDSGTEAFF.

As regards this clonotype: At one end, the junction sequence differs from germline, possibly due to a read error. The V gene is TRBV20-1, the J gene TRBJ2-7; no reliable D call. There are 11 residues in the CDR3. Germline V gene sequence: CDR1 DFQATT, CDR2 SNEGSKA (reference sequence). CDR3 nucleotide sequence: TGCAGTGTTATCGGAGCCTACGATCAGTACTTC. Its protein product is CSVIGAYDQYF.

The chain recombines TRBV20-1 with TRBJ2-1; tentatively, D is TRBD2 (5 bases). The J call may be faulty, since TRBJ2-7 better matches the DNA end. Germline V gene data show CDR1 as DFQATT and CDR2 as SNEGSKA (reference sequence). The CDR3 runs to 14 residues. The CDR3 coding sequence is TGCAGTGCCGAGGGAGTAAGGTCCTACAATGAGCAGTACTTC. This codes for CSAEGVRSYNEQYF.

The table lists this clonotype with a few counts. The V gene is TRBV5-8, the J gene TRBJ2-2; D gene unclear. The CDR3 has 14 residues. From germline, CDR1 is SGHTS and CDR2 YDEGEE. Trimming took 0 bases from V and 2 from J, leaving 5 bases between them. CDR3 DNA sequence: TGTGCCAGCAGCTTGGACTACAACACCGGGGAGCTGTTTTTT. This encodes CASSLDYNTGELFF.

Many counts were recorded for this clonotype. V and J are TRBV6-6 and TRBJ1-2, with TRBD1 matching 7 bases. The CDR3 has 13 residues. The V and J ends lost 11 bases and 1 base, in that order; junction bases with no gene match: 7. Germline-derived CDR1 and CDR2 are MNHNY and SVGAGI (reference sequence). CDR3 DNA: TGTGCCGGCCAGAGGGGGCGTAACTATGGCTACACCTTC. This codes for CAGQRGRNYGYTF.